The 18 T cell receptor beta chains in this list originate from one sample, sequenced in a study of T cells in Graves' hyperthyroidism and ophthalmopathy. It was RNA transcripts that yielded the amplified TCR beta CDR3 regions. The HTBI primer set was used in a first-round RT-PCR of the TCR CDR3. One entry per CDR3 protein, called by TCRdb with MiXCR from the multiplex PCR reads. The table lists over 700,000 distinct CDR3 sequences, around 39% of them singletons. Sequencing used blood. The receptors shown here come from a man between 18 and 29 years old with Graves' hyperthyroidism.

This clonotype was found many times. As DNA, the CDR3 is TGTGCCAGCAGTGGGCAGGGTCATAATTCACCCCTCCACTTT. Protein product: CASSGQGHNSPLHF. V usage is TRBV25-1 and J usage is TRBJ1-6; TRBD1 might be the D (5 bases). From germline, CDR1 is MGHDK and CDR2 SYGVNS. The V gene lost 4 bases and the J gene lost 5 bases, with 9 bases spanning the gap. The CDR3 length is 14 residues.

Only a few counts were recorded for this clonotype. The chain uses TRBV2 and TRBJ1-1; D might be TRBD1 (5 bases). Germline CDR1 SNHLY, CDR2 FYNNEI. Trimming removed 6 bases at V and 5 bases at J, with 22 bases between. This CDR3 comprises 16 residues. Here the CDR3 DNA reads TGTGCCAGCAGCCCGAACCTAGACAGTTTTGGAACTGAAGCTTTCTTT. Its protein product is CASSPNLDSFGTEAFF.

The CDR3 reads CASMRTAGAQPQYF. CDR3 in DNA: TGTGCCAGTATGAGGACGGCCGGAGCTCAGCCCCAGTACTTC. V usage is TRBV19 and J usage is TRBJ2-5; no definite D call. The CDR3 has 14 residues. V was trimmed by 7 bases and J by 9 bases, leaving 21 bases between them. The germline V gene has CDR1 LNHDA and CDR2 SQIVND (reference sequence).

A few counts support this clonotype. The chain combines TRBV6-2 or TRBV6-3 with TRBJ1-1; the D is unclear. This CDR3 is built from 15 residues. Germline CDR1 is MNHEY and CDR2 is SVGEGT. V gave up 0 bases and J gave up 8 bases, with 16 bases separating them. CDR3 in DNA: TGTGCCAGCAGTTACTCGGATAGTCTGACGGCCGAAGCTTTCTTT. This encodes CASSYSDSLTAEAFF.

This clonotype appeared many times. The V and J genes are TRBV29-1 and TRBJ2-2; no clear D. CDR3 length: 14 amino acids. The germline V gene encodes CDR1 SQVTM and CDR2 ANQGSEA. With 4 bases removed from V and 1 base from J, the gap between germline ends came to 10 bases. For the CDR3, the DNA is TGCAGCGTTGTTGTGACCGGGAACACCGGGGAGCTGTTTTTT. Its protein product is CSVVVTGNTGELFF.

In this sample, this clonotype turned up a few times. V usage is TRBV7-9 and J usage is TRBJ2-7, with 7 bases that match TRBD1. Germline trimming cut 4 bases from V and 6 bases from J; bases unmatched to any gene: 12. The germline V gene has CDR1 SEHNR and CDR2 FQNEAQ (reference sequence). CDR3 size: 15 residues. DNA for the CDR3: TGTGCCAGCAGCTCACAAACAAAGGACAGGCTCGAGCAGTACTTC. This sequence encodes CASSSQTKDRLEQYF.

This chain connects TRBV7-9 to TRBJ1-6; a weak D match, TRBD1 (5 bases). V was cut by 7 bases and J by 10 bases, with 20 bases left in between. Germline V gene sequence: CDR1 SEHNR, CDR2 FQNEAQ (reference sequence). There are 15 residues in the CDR3. The CDR3 DNA sequence: TGTGCCAGCACCCCAACACAGGATTGGGAATCACCCCTCCACTTT. Translating gives CASTPTQDWESPLHF.

This clonotype was detected a few times. V gene TRBV11-3 combines with J gene TRBJ1-2, with a weak D call TRBD1 (6 bases). V shed 5 bases and J shed 8 bases, with 12 bases lying between them. Germline V lookup: CDR1 SGHNT, CDR2 YENEEA. The CDR3 is made up of 12 amino acids. CDR3 sequence: CASSGGTTGYTF. CDR3 DNA: TGTGCCAGCAGCGGGGGGACAACCGGCTACACCTTC.

This chain connects TRBV6-5 to TRBJ2-7; the D is unclear. The CDR3 has 14 amino acids. V was cut by 0 bases and J by 4 bases, with 10 bases left in between. The V gene's germline CDR1 is MNHEY and CDR2 SVGAGI. In DNA form, the CDR3 reads TGTGCCAGCAGTTACTCTCCCGTAGAATACGAGCAGTACTTC. Protein sequence: CASSYSPVEYEQYF.

To note about this clonotype: This sequence may be a read error, since a much larger clone differs from it by one base. The conserved phenylalanine or tryptophan normally closing the CDR3 is absent here, so this likely arose from a read error. The gene calls are TRBV6-1 and TRBJ1-6; the D is unclear. This CDR3 has 12 residues. V was cut by 5 bases and J by 10 bases, with 9 bases left in between. The V gene's germline CDR1 is MNHNS and CDR2 SASEGT. CDR3: CASSLSASPLHL. In nucleotides, the CDR3 is TGTGCCAGCAGTCTCTCAGCCTCACCCCTCCACCTT.

V gene TRBV11-2 combines with J gene TRBJ2-5; possible D gene TRBD1, 5 bases. This CDR3 is built from 15 residues. From germline, CDR1 is SGHAT and CDR2 FQNNGV. V lost 5 bases and J lost 5, with 18 bases in between. The DNA of the CDR3 is TGTGCCAGCAGCCCGGACCAGGGCTCTTGGGAGACCCAGTACTTC. Protein sequence: CASSPDQGSWETQYF.

About this clonotype: A read error may account for a junction end that differs from germline. The CDR3: CASSLGLAGDHTGDLFF. CDR3 bases: TGTGCCAGCAGCTTAGGACTAGCGGGGGACCACACCGGGGACCTGTTTTTT. The chain is built from TRBV7-3 and TRBJ2-2, with 13 nucleotides matching TRBD2. Germline V gene data show CDR1 as SGHTA and CDR2 as FQGTGA. CDR3 length equals 17 residues.

For this clonotype: It may be a read error: a sequence one base away is much more abundant. The rearrangement links TRBV5-1 to TRBJ1-2, with 8 positions matching TRBD1. V dropped 10 bases and J dropped 6; count of bases not matched to a gene: 8. The CDR3 extends over 12 amino acids. The V gene's germline CDR1 is SGHRS and CDR2 YFSETQ. CDR3: CAGQDREDGYTF. In DNA, the CDR3 is TGCGCCGGCCAGGACAGGGAGGATGGCTACACCTTC.

In this sample, this clonotype turned up a few times. V and J are TRBV2 and TRBJ1-1; 8 bases are a match to TRBD1. The V segment lost 8 bases and the J segment 3 bases; nucleotides outside the gene matches: 11. CDR3 length equals 15 residues. Germline lookup yields CDR1 SNHLY and CDR2 FYNNEI. CDR3 sequence (DNA): TGTGCCAGCTCACCGAGGACAGGGCAGGACACTGAAGCTTTCTTT. Translation: CASSPRTGQDTEAFF.

V gene TRBV5-5 combines with J gene TRBJ2-2; 7 bases line up with TRBD1. The trim removed 0 bases at V and 6 bases at J, leaving 2 bases unmatched. The CDR3 is 14 amino acids. Germline V lookup: CDR1 SGHKS, CDR2 YYEKEE (reference sequence). The CDR3 coding sequence is TGTGCCAGCAGCTTGGACAGGGGCGCCGGGGAGCTGTTTTTT. It is translated as CASSLDRGAGELFF.

This clonotype came up many times. The DNA of the CDR3 is TGTGCCAGCAGCCGGGACACTGAAGAGACCCAGTACTTC. It is translated as CASSRDTEETQYF. V and J are TRBV2 and TRBJ2-5; D perhaps matches TRBD1 (6 bases). CDR1 is SNHLY and CDR2 is FYNNEI in the germline V gene. V dropped 6 bases and J dropped 3 bases, with 11 bases sitting between them. The CDR3 totals 13 residues.

The V and J genes are TRBV7-9 and TRBJ2-3; D might be TRBD2 (5 bases). V was pared by 1 base and J by 2 bases, with 7 bases between. Germline CDR1 and CDR2: SEHNR and FQNEAQ (reference sequence). The CDR3 has 14 amino acids. The DNA for the CDR3 is TGTGCCAGCAGCTTAGGGAGGACCACAGATACGCAGTATTTT. Protein: CASSLGRTTDTQYF.

The chain combines TRBV5-5 with TRBJ1-1, with D tentatively TRBD1 (5 bases). Trimming left V 4 bases short and J 0 bases short, with 13 bases between. The CDR3 totals 15 residues. Per the germline V gene, CDR1 is SGHKS and CDR2 is YYEKEE (reference sequence). CDR3 sequence: CASSGVGLLNTEAFF. DNA for the CDR3: TGTGCCAGCAGCGGAGTGGGACTCTTGAACACTGAAGCTTTCTTT.